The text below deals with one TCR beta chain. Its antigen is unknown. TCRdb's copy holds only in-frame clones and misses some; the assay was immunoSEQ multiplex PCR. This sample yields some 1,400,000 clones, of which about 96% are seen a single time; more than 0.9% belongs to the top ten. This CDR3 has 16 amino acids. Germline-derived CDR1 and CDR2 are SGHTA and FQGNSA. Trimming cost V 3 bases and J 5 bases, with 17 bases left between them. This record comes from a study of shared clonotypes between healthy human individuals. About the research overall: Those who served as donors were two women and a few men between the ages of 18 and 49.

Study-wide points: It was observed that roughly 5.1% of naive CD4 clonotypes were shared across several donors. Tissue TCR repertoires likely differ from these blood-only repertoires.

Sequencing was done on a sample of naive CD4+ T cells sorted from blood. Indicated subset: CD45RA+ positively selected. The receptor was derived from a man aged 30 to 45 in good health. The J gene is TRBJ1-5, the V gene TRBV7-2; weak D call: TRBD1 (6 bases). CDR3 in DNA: TGTGCCAGCAGCTTGGAGGTGGGGAGGGGGTATCAGCCCCAGCATTTT. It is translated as CASSLEVGRGYQPQHF.